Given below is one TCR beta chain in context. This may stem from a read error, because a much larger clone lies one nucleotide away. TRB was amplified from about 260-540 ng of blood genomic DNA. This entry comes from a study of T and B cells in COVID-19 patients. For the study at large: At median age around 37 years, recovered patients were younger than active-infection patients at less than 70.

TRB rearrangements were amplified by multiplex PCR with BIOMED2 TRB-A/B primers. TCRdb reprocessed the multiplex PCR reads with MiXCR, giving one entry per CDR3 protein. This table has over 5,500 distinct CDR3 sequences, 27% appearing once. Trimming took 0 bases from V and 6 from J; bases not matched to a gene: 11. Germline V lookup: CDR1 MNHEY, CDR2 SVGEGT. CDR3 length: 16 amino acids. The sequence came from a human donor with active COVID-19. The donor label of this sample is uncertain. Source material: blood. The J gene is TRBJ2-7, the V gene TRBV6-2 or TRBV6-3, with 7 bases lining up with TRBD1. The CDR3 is CASSYSWREGASEQYF. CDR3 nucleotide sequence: TGTGCCAGCAGTTACTCGTGGCGCGAGGGGGCCAGCGAGCAGTACTTC.